The 21 T cell receptor beta chains presented below share a single source sample, sequenced in a study of Ad26.COV2.S vaccination and SARS-CoV-2 variants. As to treatment: some 20 received Ad26.COV2.S at low or high dose, single or two shots; several received placebo; per-sample allocation not given. Collection of samples fell on day 63 after the first vaccine or placebo injection. Sequenced by immunoSEQ multiplex PCR; TCRdb stores in-frame clones only, minus some. This sample has over 400,000 clones; approximately 89% occur once, and the top ten carry over 2.5%. Sample: peripheral blood, taken in a trial of Ad26.COV2.S vaccine versus placebo. These receptors were obtained from a person between 18 and 60 years old who received the Ad26.COV2.S COVID-19 vaccine or a placebo.

The J gene is TRBJ2-1, the V gene TRBV28; 11 bases agree with TRBD2. Unmatched junction bases numbered 6, after V lost 5 bases and J lost 9 bases. CDR3 size: 14 residues. Germline V gene data show CDR1 as MDHEN and CDR2 as SYDVKM. The CDR3, as DNA: TGTGCCAGCAGTCGGACTAGCGGGTTTGGTGAGCAGTTCTTC. Its protein is CASSRTSGFGEQFF.

The rearrangement links TRBV28 to TRBJ1-2, with TRBD1 matching 7 bases. Trimming took 3 bases from V and 4 from J; bases not matched to a gene: 2. This CDR3 has 13 amino acids. From germline, CDR1 is MDHEN and CDR2 SYDVKM. The CDR3 nucleotides are TGTGCCAGCAGTTTCCGGGACAGCTATGGCTACACCTTC. It codes for CASSFRDSYGYTF.

This chain links TRBV5-1 with TRBJ2-7; 7 nucleotides match TRBD1. Germline trimming cut 5 bases from V and 6 bases from J; bases unmatched to any gene: 11. CDR1 and CDR2 from the germline V gene are SGHRS and YFSETQ. CDR3 length: 14 residues. CDR3 sequence reads: CASRHTAGGGEQYV. The CDR3 region has the DNA TGCGCCAGCAGGCACACGGCAGGGGGTGGCGAGCAGTACGTC.

This clone was observed a handful of times. The chain links TRBV5-1 to TRBJ1-2; D uncertain. The CDR3 runs to 14 residues. Trimming left V 1 base short and J 0 bases short, with 7 bases between. Germline V gene data show CDR1 as SGHRS and CDR2 as YFSETQ. DNA of the CDR3: TGCGCCAGCAGCTTGTTATCTCCTAACTATGGCTACACCTTC. Amino acids: CASSLLSPNYGYTF.

The rearrangement uses TRBV2 and TRBJ2-2; 7 nucleotides match TRBD1. Germline V CDR1 and CDR2: SNHLY, FYNNEI. V gave up 5 bases and J gave up 5 bases; unmatched junction bases: 11. The length of the CDR3 is 16 residues. CDR3 protein: CASSKRQTGLTGELFF. The CDR3 DNA follows: TGTGCCAGCAGTAAAAGACAGACAGGGTTAACCGGGGAGCTGTTTTTT. The variable domain in full, completed from reference TRBV2 and TRBJ2-2, reads EPEVTQTPSHQVTQMGQEVILRCVPISNHLYFYWYRQILGQKVEFLVSFYNNEISEKSEIFDDQFSVERPDGSNFTLKIRSTKLEDSAMYFCASSKRQTGLTGELFFGEGSRLTVL.

The rearrangement joins TRBV27 to TRBJ1-5; TRBD1 might be the D (5 bases). V lost 3 bases and J 3 bases, leaving 9 bases between the germline ends. CDR3 length: 14 residues. Per germline, CDR1 MNHEY and CDR2 SMNVEV (reference sequence). This CDR3 reads CASSFGHHNQPQHF. DNA for the CDR3: TGTGCCAGCAGTTTCGGACACCACAATCAGCCCCAGCATTTT.

The chain combines TRBV2 with TRBJ1-1; 7 nucleotides line up with TRBD1. The germline V gene encodes CDR1 SNHLY and CDR2 FYNNEI. V was pared by 2 bases and J by 2 bases, with 5 bases of the junction left unmatched. CDR3 size: 15 residues. CDR3 amino acids: CASSEQGVLNTEAFF. The CDR3 DNA follows: TGTGCCAGCAGTGAACAGGGGGTTCTAAACACTGAAGCTTTCTTT.

This chain joins TRBV5-1 and TRBJ2-3, with TRBD2 matching over 7 bases. Germline values: CDR1 SGHRS, CDR2 YFSETQ. The CDR3 sequence is 16 residues long. J was trimmed by 3 bases and V by 2 bases; bases with no gene match: 9. The CDR3 sequence: CASSFSPAGKTDTQYF. CDR3 in DNA: TGCGCCAGCAGCTTCTCCCCAGCGGGAAAAACAGATACGCAGTATTTT.

This clone was seen a single time. V is TRBV27 and J is TRBJ2-1; D uncertain. Germline values: CDR1 MNHEY, CDR2 SMNVEV (reference sequence). This CDR3 contains 14 residues. Trimming took 2 bases from V and 2 from J, leaving 7 bases between them. In DNA, the CDR3 is TGTGCCAGCAGTTTAAGGGCAGCCTACAATGAGCAGTTCTTC. Amino acid sequence: CASSLRAAYNEQFF.

This sequence joins TRBV4-3 and TRBJ1-4; D might be TRBD1 (5 bases). The length of the CDR3 is 21 residues. Between the trimmed V and J ends, which lost 6 bases and 8 bases, there was a span of 37 bases. CDR1 is LGHNA and CDR2 is YSLEER in the germline V gene. DNA for the CDR3: TGCGCCAGCAGTCTATCCTCTGAACCGGCGACTTCCAGGGAACTAGGGGAAAAACTGTTTTTT. Its translation is CASSLSSEPATSRELGEKLFF.

This chain uses TRBV7-2 with TRBJ2-1; 7 nucleotides match TRBD1. The CDR3 spans 14 residues. Germline CDR1 and CDR2: SGHTA and FQGNSA. The V segment lost 5 bases and the J segment 9 bases; nucleotides outside the gene matches: 10. DNA of the CDR3: TGTGCCAGCAGCATCGGACAGGCTTCGGCTGAGCAGTTCTTC. It encodes CASSIGQASAEQFF.

The rearrangement links TRBV5-1 to TRBJ2-2; the match to TRBD1 covers 10 bases. This CDR3 spans 14 amino acids. With 5 bases clipped from V and 6 bases from J, the junction kept 4 bases outside the gene matches. From germline, CDR1 is SGHRS and CDR2 YFSETQ. This chain's CDR3 is CASRRDRGAGELFF. The CDR3 DNA sequence: TGCGCCAGCAGGCGGGACAGGGGCGCCGGGGAGCTGTTTTTT.

The CDR3 nucleotides read TGTGCCAGCTCATCGACAGGGGAGGTAGACTATGGCTACACCTTC. Translated, it gives CASSSTGEVDYGYTF. The rearrangement links TRBV18 to TRBJ1-2; 8 nucleotides match TRBD1. The length of the CDR3 is 15 residues. The V segment lost 5 bases and the J segment 3 bases; nucleotides outside the gene matches: 8. From germline, CDR1 is KGHSH and CDR2 LQKENI.

The rearrangement links TRBV7-9 to TRBJ2-1; D possibly corresponds to TRBD1 (5 bases). Trimming pared 1 base from V and 3 bases from J, leaving 13 bases between. Looked up from germline, CDR1 is SEHNR and CDR2 is FQNEAQ (reference sequence). The CDR3 covers 16 residues. The CDR3 spells CASSLVQGGDYNEQFF. CDR3 coding DNA: TGTGCCAGCAGCTTAGTCCAGGGCGGAGACTACAATGAGCAGTTCTTC.

This clone has a single count. V and J are TRBV4-3 and TRBJ2-1, with 8 bases matching TRBD2. The CDR3 contains 16 residues. V lost 4 bases, J lost 8 bases, and 13 bases stayed unmatched. Germline V gives CDR1 LGHNA, CDR2 YSLEER. As DNA, the CDR3 is TGCGCCAGCAGCCGGTTGACTAGCGCGACCAGGGATGAGCAGTTCTTC. Translating gives CASSRLTSATRDEQFF.

The rearrangement uses TRBV10-3 and TRBJ1-6, with 10 bases lining up with TRBD1. The trim removed 6 bases at V and 6 bases at J, leaving 5 bases unmatched. This CDR3 spans 15 amino acids. Germline CDR1 and CDR2: ENHRY and SYGVKD. This CDR3 reads CAIRGQGEGNSPLHF. The DNA of the CDR3 is TGTGCCATCAGAGGACAGGGGGAGGGTAATTCACCCCTCCACTTT.

This clone appeared once. The rearrangement links TRBV6-5 to TRBJ2-7; D tentatively fits TRBD1 or TRBD2 (5 bases each). V gave up 6 bases and J gave up 4 bases, with 16 bases separating them. The CDR3 totals 14 residues. Germline V gene sequence: CDR1 MNHEY, CDR2 SVGAGI. CDR3 sequence (DNA): TGTGCCAGCAGACAACCGGGACCGCTTTACGAGCAGTACTTC. Its translation: CASRQPGPLYEQYF.

The sample holds one count of this clone. In DNA form, the CDR3 reads TGTGCCAGTAGTCACCCGACAGGGACTGAGCAGTTCTTC. Translated: CASSHPTGTEQFF. The V call is TRBV19, the J call TRBJ2-1; 7 nucleotides match TRBD1. Germline loops: CDR1 LNHDA, CDR2 SQIVND (reference sequence). This CDR3 spans 13 amino acids. V shed 5 bases, J shed 9 bases, and the junction held 7 bases outside the gene matches.

The chain has TRBV5-1 and TRBJ2-1, with 10 bases matching TRBD2. V lost 4 bases, J lost 10 bases, and 11 bases stayed unmatched. Per germline, CDR1 SGHRS and CDR2 YFSETQ. The CDR3 spans 15 residues. The chain's CDR3 is CASSRTASGGPEQFF. Here the CDR3 DNA reads TGCGCCAGCAGCCGCACCGCTAGCGGGGGACCGGAGCAGTTCTTC.

This chain joins TRBV10-3 and TRBJ2-1; the match to TRBD1 covers 7 bases. Germline V gene data show CDR1 as ENHRY and CDR2 as SYGVKD. V shed 10 bases and J 3 bases; nucleotides not matched to a gene: 3. The CDR3 has 12 residues. The CDR3 sequence is CASRDSYNEQFF. The CDR3 bases are TGTGCCAGCCGGGACAGCTACAATGAGCAGTTCTTC.

This chain uses TRBV30 with TRBJ1-1; possibly TRBD1 for D (5 bases). With 8 bases removed from V and 0 bases from J, the gap between germline ends came to 10 bases. CDR1 is GTSNPN and CDR2 is SVGIG in the germline V gene (reference sequence). CDR3 size: 12 residues. This CDR3 is CARGRLNTEAFF. The DNA of the CDR3 is TGTGCCCGGGGACGGCTGAACACTGAAGCTTTCTTT.